This is a list of T cell receptor beta chains from one sample in a study of T cells in Graves' hyperthyroidism and ophthalmopathy. TCRdb ran MiXCR on the multiplex PCR reads and lists one entry per CDR3 protein. The data hold some 460,000 distinct CDR3 sequences, with approximately 14% observed a single time. Sequenced: blood. These receptors originate from a woman between 18 and 29 years old with Graves' hyperthyroidism. Both conserved end residues are trimmed from each CDR3. A D gene is named only where the DNA matches it firmly.

>TRBJ2-3|TRBD1|TRBV2
ASSATGSRTDTQY
>TRBJ2-7|.|TRBV30
AWSDHPGSEQY
>TRBJ2-2|.|TRBV6-1
ASVGRTTNTGELF
>TRBJ1-5|.|TRBV7-8
ASSLGTPFTLPYSNQPQH
>TRBJ2-1|.|TRBV12-3/TRBV12-4
ASSQTGTNEQF
>TRBJ2-1|.|TRBV3-1
ASSQVVNEQF
>TRBJ2-1|TRBD2|TRBV20-1
SARGGLAGLYEQF
>TRBJ2-7|.|TRBV5-1
ASSPRTIPDEQY
>TRBJ1-6|.|TRBV25-1
ASSESNSPLH
>TRBJ1-5|.|TRBV20-1
SATDQGWGNQPQH